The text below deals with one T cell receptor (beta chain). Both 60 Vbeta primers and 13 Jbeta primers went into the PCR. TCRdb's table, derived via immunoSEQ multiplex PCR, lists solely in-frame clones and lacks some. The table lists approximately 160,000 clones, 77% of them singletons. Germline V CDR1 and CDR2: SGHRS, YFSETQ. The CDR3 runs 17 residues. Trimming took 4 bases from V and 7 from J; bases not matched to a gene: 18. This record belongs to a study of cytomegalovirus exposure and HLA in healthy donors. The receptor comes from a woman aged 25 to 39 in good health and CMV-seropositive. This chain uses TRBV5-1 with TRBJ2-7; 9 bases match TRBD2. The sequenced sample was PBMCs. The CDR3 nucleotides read TGCGCCAGCAGCCCCTCCCTTAGCGGGAGTGCAATGGGGGAGCAGTACTTC. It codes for CASSPSLSGSAMGEQYF.